Listed below are T cell receptor beta chains from one sample, sequenced in a study of blood T cell repertoires in COVID-19. TCRdb keeps only in-frame clones here, not all; method: immunoSEQ multiplex PCR. The table lists tens of thousands of clones, about nine tenths of them singletons. The sequencing sample was made of peripheral blood. These receptors were obtained from a woman older than 75 with acute or convalescent COVID-19. Each CDR3 is given with its conserved first and last residue. D genes are given only for firm matches. Clone size appears in some rows only: once, few, many, or a class for an expanded clone.

TRBV6-2/TRBV6-3,.,TRBJ1-1,.,TGTGCCAGCAGTTATCTGTATGGGGGGTTAACTGAAGCTTTCTTT,CASSYLYGGLTEAFF
TRBV19,.,TRBJ1-2,.,TGTGCCAGTAGTTTTGCAGGCCTAATCTATGGCTACACCTTC,CASSFAGLIYGYTF
TRBV19,.,TRBJ2-3,.,TGTGCCAGTAGTATAGGAGGACAGCCGACGCAGTATTTT,CASSIGGQPTQYF
TRBV28,once,TRBJ2-1,TRBD2,TGTGCCAGCAGTTTATTAGTGGCGGGAGGTAATGAGCAGTTCTTC,CASSLLVAGGNEQFF
TRBV6-6,.,TRBJ2-2,.,TGTGCCAGTAAGGGACAATTGAACACCGGGGAGCTGTTTTTT,CASKGQLNTGELFF
TRBV15,.,TRBJ1-2,.,TGTGCCACCAGCAGAGAAGTCGGCAGCGCTTCAGGGGGCTACACCTTC,CATSREVGSASGGYTF
TRBV11-3,.,TRBJ1-1,.,TGTGCCAGCAGCTTAGTCGGCGGAGGAGTCTTCTTT,CASSLVGGGVFF
TRBV6-2/TRBV6-3,.,TRBJ2-7,.,TGTGCCAGCAGCCCCCACATTACCCGTACCTACGAGCAGTACTTC,CASSPHITRTYEQYF
TRBV30,.,TRBJ2-7,.,TGTGCCTGGAGTGCGCGCCGGGACGAGCAGTACTTC,CAWSARRDEQYF
TRBV6-1,.,TRBJ1-2,.,TGTGCCAGCAGTGACAGAGACTACTATGGCTACACCTTC,CASSDRDYYGYTF
TRBV3-1/TRBV3-2,.,TRBJ2-2,.,TGTGCCAGCAGTCAGATGAGGGGGACGAACACCGGGGAGCTGTTTTTT,CASSQMRGTNTGELFF
TRBV6-5,once,TRBJ1-5,.,TGTGCCAGCAGAGGTTGGAGGAGCAATCAGCCCCAGCATTTT,CASRGWRSNQPQHF
TRBV6-2/TRBV6-3,.,TRBJ2-3,TRBD2,TGTGCCAGCAGTTTGAGCGGGGCTTCAGTACATTTT,CASSLSGASVHF
TRBV6-5,.,TRBJ2-3,.,TGTGCCAGCAGTCGACATCCCACAGATACGCAGTATTTT,CASSRHPTDTQYF
TRBV5-1,.,TRBJ2-1,.,TGCGCCAGCAGCCCTACAGGGAGCTCCTACAATGAGCAGTTCTTC,CASSPTGSSYNEQFF
TRBV24-1,.,TRBJ2-5,TRBD2,TGTGCCACCAGTGCCGCCGGGGGGGGCGCGGAGGAGACCCAGTACTTC,CATSAAGGGAEETQYF
TRBV5-1,.,TRBJ1-5,.,TGCGCCAGCAGCTCGGAAGGGGTATCCAATCAGCCCCAGCATTTT,CASSSEGVSNQPQHF
TRBV13,.,TRBJ2-5,TRBD2,TGTGCCAGCAGCTTAGCACTAGCGGGAGGTTGGGAGACCCAGTACTTC,CASSLALAGGWETQYF
TRBV7-2,.,TRBJ2-3,TRBD1,TGTGCCAGCAGCAAGACAGGGGGTTCAGATACGCAGTATTTT,CASSKTGGSDTQYF
TRBV30,once,TRBJ1-1,TRBD1,TGTGCCTGGAGTGTTAGGGACAGAGAAGCTTTCTTT,CAWSVRDREAFF
TRBV5-1,.,TRBJ1-5,.,TGCGCCAGCAGTATGGGAGGGCCCGGTCAGCCCCAGCATTTT,CASSMGGPGQPQHF
TRBV12-3/TRBV12-4,.,TRBJ2-1,.,TGTGCCAGCAGTCCGCAGGGGACCAATGAGCAGTTCTTC,CASSPQGTNEQFF
TRBV6-5,.,TRBJ1-1,TRBD1,TGTGCCAGCAGTCTAAACCCAACAGGGGAAACTGAAGCTTTCTTT,CASSLNPTGETEAFF
TRBV7-9,.,TRBJ1-1,.,TGTGCCAGCAGCTTATCGCAGGCGAACACTGAAGCTTTCTTT,CASSLSQANTEAFF
TRBV11-2,.,TRBJ1-6,.,TGTGCCAGCAGCGGGCGGGACGGCTATAATTCACCCCTCCACTTT,CASSGRDGYNSPLHF
TRBV3-1/TRBV3-2,.,TRBJ2-3,TRBD2,TGTGCCAGCAGTCAAGAGGGGACTAGCGGGGGGAGAAGCACAGATACGCAGTATTTT,CASSQEGTSGGRSTDTQYF
TRBV5-6,.,TRBJ1-2,TRBD1,TGTGCCAGCAGCTTCAGACAGGGAAAAGAAGGCTACACCTTC,CASSFRQGKEGYTF
TRBV5-1,.,TRBJ2-5,.,TGCGCCAGCGCTGGGCGGTTGGGGAGCCAAGAGACCCAGTACTTC,CASAGRLGSQETQYF
TRBV18,.,TRBJ1-5,TRBD1,TGTGCCAGCTCACCACCGGGACAGGGTAGCAATCAGCCCCAGCATTTT,CASSPPGQGSNQPQHF
TRBV10-3,.,TRBJ1-1,.,TGTGCCATCAGTGAGTCTCAGGGATACACTGAAGCTTTCTTT,CAISESQGYTEAFF
TRBV6-1,.,TRBJ2-2,TRBD2,TGTGCCAGCAGTGACTATGCGGGGGGGCCCGTAACCGGGGAGCTGTTTTTT,CASSDYAGGPVTGELFF
TRBV11-1,once,TRBJ1-3,TRBD1,TGTGCCAGCAGCCCCGAGGGGACAGCCGGAAACACCATATATTTT,CASSPEGTAGNTIYF
TRBV6-1,.,TRBJ2-7,TRBD1,TGTGCCAGCAGTGAAGCGTGGACAGGGGGTCTCGAGCAGTACTTC,CASSEAWTGGLEQYF
TRBV12-3/TRBV12-4,.,TRBJ2-1,TRBD2,TGTGCCAGCAGTTTGGGACTAGAACTTGAGCAGTTCTTC,CASSLGLELEQFF
TRBV5-1,.,TRBJ1-5,.,TGCGCCAGCAGCTTGGAGGCAGGGGACCAGCCCCAGCATTTT,CASSLEAGDQPQHF
TRBV19,.,TRBJ1-6,.,TGTGCCAGTAGCCCGGGACAACTTAATTCACCCCTCCACTTT,CASSPGQLNSPLHF
TRBV11-2,.,TRBJ1-4,.,TGTGCCAGCAGCCTCGGGACAAGGGCCGATAATGAAAAACTGTTTTTT,CASSLGTRADNEKLFF
TRBV5-6,few,TRBJ1-3,.,TGTGCCAGCAGCTTGGACAGGGTGACAAACACCATATATTTT,CASSLDRVTNTIYF
TRBV19,.,TRBJ1-5,.,TGTGCCAGTAGTTTACGAGAGAGGTTGAGCAATCAGCCCCAGCATTTT,CASSLRERLSNQPQHF
TRBV6-5,once,TRBJ2-7,TRBD2,TGTGCCAGCAGTTTCGGGACTAGCGGGGGGTACGGGCAGTACTTC,CASSFGTSGGYGQYF
TRBV9,.,TRBJ2-5,TRBD1,TGTGCCAGCAGCCGAGTGGGACAGGCGACCCAGTACTTC,CASSRVGQATQYF
TRBV19,few,TRBJ2-2,.,TGTGCCAGTACGAGTATCGGGCGGAACAGGGCCGGGGAGCTGTTTTTT,CASTSIGRNRAGELFF